This T cell receptor beta chain was obtained from a study of blood T cell repertoires in COVID-19 (dated by TCRdb to about 2020). Regarding the study in general: Samples covering the acute and convalescent phases of COVID-19 were provided by collaborators in the United States, Italy and Spain. The prospective study material was composed of cDNA or gDNA derived from T cells, B-cell-depleted T cells, or PBMCs. The dataset comprised deeply sampled blood TCRbeta repertoires from subjects exposed to, actively infected with, or recovered from COVID-19. The repertoires were released in a freely available public database meant as a resource for research on the immune response to SARS-CoV-2. Samples came from the ongoing ImmuneRACE study (first 160 participants) plus 1,254 subjects from 6 global collaborators. Nearly every sample came with metadata listing a de-identified subject ID, COVID-19 status, age in years and sex. Where HLA class I and class II types were available, the types were taken from metadata supplied by the sample provider, not from assay-based typing.

The full study reports these points: Clinical and demographic metadata were provided uncurated, with the amount varying by source and participant.

Collaborating institutions collected whole blood in K2EDTA tubes following their own protocols. For TCRbeta analysis, collaborator samples were shipped as frozen whole blood, as isolated PBMCs, or as DNA extracted from either sample type. TCRbeta CDR3 regions were amplified from genomic DNA by means of the immunoSEQ Assay, a bias-controlled multiplex PCR. As for how the authors treated the data: Nucleated cell counts per sample were estimated from amplification of reference gene primers within the assay. Sequence reads were collapsed and filtered to measure the absolute abundance of every unique TCRbeta CDR3 rearrangement. Productive Simpson clonality was computed per sample as the square root of Simpson's diversity index over productive rearrangements. Entries here come from immuneACCESS through TCRdb and include only in-frame sequences with V and J called. Some clones fail to appear in such tables; in the studies checked, an unresolved V gene covers under half of the shortfall, and the cause of the remainder is unknown. Clonal size and the V and J genes are those of that table, whereas D and trimming came from the DNA. The sample contains 140,000 to 150,000 clones, roughly four fifths of them found a single time. Roughly 15% of the sample is held by the ten biggest clonotypes.

About this clone itself: The target of this receptor is not known. Base qualities were left out, and no much larger clone turns up one base away.

Trimming at the junction amounts to 7 bases on V and 0 bases on J, and the germline ends lie 10 bases apart. The CDR3 has 14 amino acids, counting the end cysteine and phenylalanine. Only CDR3 DNA is held: 42 bases, read in frame from base 1. From a lookup of the germline V gene, CDR1 and CDR2 are MNHEY and SVGAGI. This clonotype originated in a human donor with acute or convalescent COVID-19. The donor label of this sample is uncertain. The chain is assembled from TRBV6-5 and TRBJ1-5; confidence is insufficient to name the D gene. Material: peripheral blood. The CDR3 protein sequence reads: CASIAGNSNQPQHF. The nucleotides are TGTGCCAGCATCGCCGGGAATAGCAATCAGCCCCAGCATTTT.